The clone carrying this T cell receptor (beta chain) was counted a few times. Its antigen is currently unknown. This entry comes from a study of beta chain features in type 1 diabetes. Study-level background: Analysis included over 90 million sorted cells drawn from all samples. Overall study results and limits: Shorter templates might be favored by PCR, and equally so in patients and in controls. Type 1 diabetes patients had moderately but significantly shorter TCRB CDR3s in all four CD4+ subsets.

Expressed TCRB transcripts were sequenced because the isolated RNA had all been reverse transcribed beforehand. The assay was immunoSEQ multiplex PCR, and TCRdb's table has in-frame clones only and misses some. Among roughly 280,000 clones listed, around 25% were seen once. Sequenced sample: naive CD4+ T cells from blood. The clonotype was recovered from a woman aged 30 to 39 with type 1 diabetes.

CDR3 protein: CSSRGRGRDTEAFF. In nucleotides, the CDR3 is TGCAGCTCCAGAGGGCGGGGGCGCGACACTGAAGCTTTCTTT. V usage is TRBV29-1 and J usage is TRBJ1-1, with a tentative D call TRBD1 (6 bases). This CDR3 spans 14 amino acids. V was cut by 8 bases and J by 3 bases, with 19 bases left in between. Per the germline V gene, CDR1 is SQVTM and CDR2 is ANQGSEA.